This is a list of T cell receptor beta chains from one sample in a study of blood T cells in healthy people across ages. TCRdb reanalysed the 5' RACE reads using MiXCR and keeps one entry per CDR3 protein. The sample has more than 1.4 million distinct CDR3 sequences, about 43% seen once. The sample taken for sequencing was blood. The source of these receptors is a woman under 30 in good health. The CDR3 runs from the conserved cysteine through the conserved F or W. A D gene is named only where the DNA matches it firmly. Clone size appears in some rows only: once, few, many, or a class for an expanded clone.

NA TRBJ2-1 TRBV7-9 NA TGTGCCAGCAGCTTATTAAACGTGGCAGGGAGCTCCTACAATGAGCAGTTCTTC CASSLLNVAGSSYNEQFF
TRBD1 TRBJ1-6 TRBV20-1 NA TGCAGTGCTAGGGGCAGGGGGGATTCACCCCTCCACTTT CSARGRGDSPLHF
NA TRBJ2-3 TRBV10-3 NA TGTGCCATCAGTGGGTCTTCCGTCGGAGTCGTGAAAGATACGCAGTATTTT CAISGSSVGVVKDTQYF
NA TRBJ1-4 TRBV27 once TGTGCCAGCAGTTGCCGGGGGGGAACTAATGAAAAACTGTTTTTT CASSCRGGTNEKLFF
TRBD2 TRBJ2-7 TRBV4-1 NA TGCGCCAGCAGCCAAGAGGCCCTAGCGGTCTCCTACAATGAGCAGTACTTC CASSQEALAVSYNEQYF
NA TRBJ2-4 TRBV2 few TGTGCCAGCAGTGACGACAGACCTTCCGCCAAAAACATTCAGTACTTC CASSDDRPSAKNIQYF
NA TRBJ2-7 TRBV9 once TGTGCCAGCAGTACTACAGCGGATTATTACGAGCAGTACTTC CASSTTADYYEQYF
TRBD2 TRBJ2-1 TRBV6-1 NA TGTGCCAGCAGTGTAGCGGGGGGGCTGGGCAATGAGCAGTTCTTC CASSVAGGLGNEQFF
NA TRBJ2-3 TRBV6-5 NA TGTACCAGCAGGGAGGCTAGCACAGATACGCAGTATTTT CTSREASTDTQYF
TRBD1 TRBJ1-1 TRBV5-1 NA TGCGCCAGCAGCTTCATAACAGGGGACAGTCGTCACACTGAAGCTTTCTTT CASSFITGDSRHTEAFF
NA TRBJ1-5 TRBV12-3/TRBV12-4 once TGTGCCAGCAGAGGGGAAGGGGGGCACGGGAGTAGCAATCAGCCCCAGCATTTT CASRGEGGHGSSNQPQHF
TRBD2 TRBJ2-1 TRBV5-1 few TGCGCCAGCAGCCCTGGACTAGCGGGGAACCATGAGCAGTTCTTC CASSPGLAGNHEQFF
NA TRBJ2-5 TRBV3-1 few TGTGCCAGCAGTCCGGGCGGGGCGATTGAGCAGTACTTC CASSPGGAIEQYF
NA TRBJ2-5 TRBV5-1 NA TGCGCCGGCAGTCGAGTAGGGGGGGAGACCCAGTACTTC CAGSRVGGETQYF
NA TRBJ2-7 TRBV10-3 NA TGTGCCACCCACGAGTCAGGTTTGGGCGAGCAGTACTTC CATHESGLGEQYF
TRBD1 TRBJ2-7 TRBV11-2 NA TGTGCCAGCAGCATACTGACAGGGTCATCCTCCTACAATGAGCAGTACTTC CASSILTGSSSYNEQYF
NA TRBJ2-1 TRBV6-5 NA TGTGCCAGCAGTTACTCGGAGCCGGATCAAGAGACCCAGTTCTTC CASSYSEPDQETQFF
NA TRBJ2-7 TRBV2 NA TGTGCCAGCAGTGGGCTCGGGACCCCTTTTGACGAGCAGTACTTC CASSGLGTPFDEQYF
NA TRBJ1-2 TRBV6-6 once TGTGCCAGCACTCCCCGGGGGTCCAACTATGGCTACACCTTC CASTPRGSNYGYTF
NA TRBJ2-7 TRBV29-1 NA TGCAGCGTTGGAGGCGGGAACTACAATGAGCAGTACTTC CSVGGGNYNEQYF
NA TRBJ2-1 TRBV20-1 NA TGCAGTGCAGCAGAAGCCGTGGGAGCGCACAATGAGCAGTTCTTC CSAAEAVGAHNEQFF
NA TRBJ2-3 TRBV12-3/TRBV12-4 NA TGTGCCAGCAGTTTATCTCGGGACCTCTATGTCCCCGATACGCAGTATTTT CASSLSRDLYVPDTQYF
TRBD2 TRBJ2-7 TRBV7-9 few TGTGCCAGCAGAGAACTAGCGGGAGGTGGTCAAGCCCAGTACTTC CASRELAGGGQAQYF
TRBD1 TRBJ2-3 TRBV15 NA TGTGTCGCGGGACAGGGGGCAACGCAGTATTTT CVAGQGATQYF
NA TRBJ2-5 TRBV27 few TGTGCCAGCAGTTTATTGGGGACGACGAAGGGGGGAGAGACCCAGTACTTC CASSLLGTTKGGETQYF
TRBD2 TRBJ2-7 TRBV7-2 NA TGTGCCAGCACCCTAGCGGGAGGTTTTGCCAATGAGCAGTACTTC CASTLAGGFANEQYF
NA TRBJ2-7 TRBV27 few TGTGCCAGCAGTAAACAAAGCTCCTACGAGCAGTACTTC CASSKQSSYEQYF
NA TRBJ1-3 TRBV7-2 few TGTGCCAGCAGCTTCGAACGTCGGAACACCATATATTTT CASSFERRNTIYF
NA TRBJ2-2 TRBV20-1 NA TGCAGTGCTCTCCGGGACTTCCAGTGGGGGAACGCCGGGGAGCTGTTTTTT CSALRDFQWGNAGELFF
NA TRBJ2-7 TRBV3-1 NA TGTGCCAGCAGCCCAGACCCTGGGTACTACGAGCAGTACTTC CASSPDPGYYEQYF
NA TRBJ2-7 TRBV7-9 NA TGTGCCAGCAGCTTAGGGATAGCGAGCAGCTCCTACAATGAGCAGTACTTC CASSLGIASSSYNEQYF
NA TRBJ1-1 TRBV11-2 once TGTGCCAGCAGCCCGACAGAGTCCACTGAAGCTTTCTTT CASSPTESTEAFF
NA TRBJ1-6 TRBV27 NA TGTGCCAGCAGTTCCTACTCGACGGCACAGAATTCACCCCTCCACTTT CASSSYSTAQNSPLHF
NA TRBJ2-7 TRBV6-6 once TGTGCCAGCGGGTCGGCCGGGCGCGAGCAGTACTTC CASGSAGREQYF
NA TRBJ2-7 TRBV4-1 NA TGCGCCAGCGGCAATTCACCCACCTTGGGCGAGCAGTACTTC CASGNSPTLGEQYF
NA TRBJ2-3 TRBV29-1 few TGCAGCGTCCTTACTAGCACAGATACGCAGTATTTT CSVLTSTDTQYF
NA TRBJ2-7 TRBV28 NA TGTGCCAGTATGACAGTTGACGAGCGGTACTTC CASMTVDERYF
TRBD2 TRBJ2-1 TRBV6-5 NA TGTGCCAGCAGGGGAGCGGGAGGTGACAATGAGCAGTTCTTC CASRGAGGDNEQFF
TRBD1 TRBJ1-2 TRBV5-5 NA TGTGCCAGCAGCTCGAGTTTAGGGGACAGGGACCCTCTCTATGGCTACACCTTC CASSSSLGDRDPLYGYTF
NA TRBJ2-7 TRBV20-1 few TGCAGTGCTAGCGGAAGGGTCCCCGAGTACGAGCAGTACTTC CSASGRVPEYEQYF
TRBD1 TRBJ2-4 TRBV7-2 few TGTGCCAGCAGCCCCCAACCCTCGGACAGGGTGGCTGTGCAGTACTTC CASSPQPSDRVAVQYF
NA TRBJ2-7 TRBV28 NA TGTGCCAGCAGTTTCCTAGAGGGCTACGAGCAGTACTTC CASSFLEGYEQYF
NA TRBJ1-4 TRBV18 once TGTGCCAGCTCACCACAACAGGACAGAACTGAAAAACTGTTTTTT CASSPQQDRTEKLFF
NA TRBJ2-7 TRBV7-6 few TGTGCCAGCAGCTTAGATGGGAGAAGTGAGCAGTACTTC CASSLDGRSEQYF
TRBD2 TRBJ2-3 TRBV5-6 NA TGTGCCAGCAGCTTGGTTCACGGGGGGGTCACAGATACGCAGTATTTT CASSLVHGGVTDTQYF
NA TRBJ2-3 TRBV18 NA TGTGCCAGCTCACCAATCAGGGATCGCACAGATACGCAGTATTTT CASSPIRDRTDTQYF
TRBD2 TRBJ2-1 TRBV6-6 NA TGTGCCAGCATAGCGGGGCCCTACAATGAGCAGTTCTTC CASIAGPYNEQFF
NA TRBJ2-1 TRBV6-6 once TGTGCCAGCAATGCCGCCGGGAACCACAATGAGCAGTTCTTC CASNAAGNHNEQFF
NA TRBJ2-1 TRBV7-2 few TGTGCCAGCAGCTTCTATAGGAATGAGCAGTTCTTC CASSFYRNEQFF